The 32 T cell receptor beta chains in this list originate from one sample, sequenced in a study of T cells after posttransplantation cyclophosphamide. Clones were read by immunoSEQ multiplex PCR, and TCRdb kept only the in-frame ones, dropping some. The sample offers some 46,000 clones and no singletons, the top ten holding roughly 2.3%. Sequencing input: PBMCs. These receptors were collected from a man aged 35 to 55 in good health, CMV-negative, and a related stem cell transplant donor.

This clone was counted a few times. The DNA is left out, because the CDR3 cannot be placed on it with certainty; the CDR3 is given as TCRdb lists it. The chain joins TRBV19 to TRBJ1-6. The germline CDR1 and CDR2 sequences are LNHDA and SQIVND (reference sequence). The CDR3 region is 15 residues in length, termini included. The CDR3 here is CASTSSGRGNSPLHF.

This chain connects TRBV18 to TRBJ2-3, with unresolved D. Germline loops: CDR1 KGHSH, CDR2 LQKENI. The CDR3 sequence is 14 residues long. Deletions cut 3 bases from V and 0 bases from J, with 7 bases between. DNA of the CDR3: TGTGCCAGCTCACCGGTACAGAGCACAGATACGCAGTATTTT. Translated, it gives CASSPVQSTDTQYF.

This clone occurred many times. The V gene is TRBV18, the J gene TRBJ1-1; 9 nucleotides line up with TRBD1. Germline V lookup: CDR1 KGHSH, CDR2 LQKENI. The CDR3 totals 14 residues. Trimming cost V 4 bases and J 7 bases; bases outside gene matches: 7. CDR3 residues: CASSQDRGKGEAFF. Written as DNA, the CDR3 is TGTGCCAGCTCACAGGACAGGGGAAAGGGTGAAGCTTTCTTT.

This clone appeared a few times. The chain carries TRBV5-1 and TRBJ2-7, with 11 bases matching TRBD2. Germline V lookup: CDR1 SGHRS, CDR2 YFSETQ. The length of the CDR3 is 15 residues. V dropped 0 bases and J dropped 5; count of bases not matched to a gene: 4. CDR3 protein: CASSLGSGGVNEQYF. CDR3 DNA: TGCGCCAGCAGCTTGGGTAGCGGGGGGGTCAACGAGCAGTACTTC.

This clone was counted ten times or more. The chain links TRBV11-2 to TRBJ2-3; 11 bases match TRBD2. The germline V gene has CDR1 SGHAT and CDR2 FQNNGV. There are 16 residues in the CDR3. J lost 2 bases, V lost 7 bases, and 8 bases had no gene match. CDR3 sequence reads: CASNTPSGGTTDTQYF. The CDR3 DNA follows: TGTGCCAGCAACACTCCTAGCGGGGGGACCACAGATACGCAGTATTTT.

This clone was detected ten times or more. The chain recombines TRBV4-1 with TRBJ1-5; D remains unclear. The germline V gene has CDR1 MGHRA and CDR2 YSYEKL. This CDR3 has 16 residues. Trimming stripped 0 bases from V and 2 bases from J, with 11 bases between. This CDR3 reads CASSQEGGNGNQPQHF. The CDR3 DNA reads TGCGCCAGCAGCCAAGAGGGAGGGAACGGCAATCAGCCCCAGCATTTT.

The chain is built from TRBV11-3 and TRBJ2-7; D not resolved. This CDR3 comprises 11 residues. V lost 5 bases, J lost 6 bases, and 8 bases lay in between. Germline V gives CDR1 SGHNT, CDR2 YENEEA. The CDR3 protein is CASSPGFEQYF. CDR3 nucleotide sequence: TGTGCCAGCAGCCCCGGTTTCGAGCAGTACTTC.

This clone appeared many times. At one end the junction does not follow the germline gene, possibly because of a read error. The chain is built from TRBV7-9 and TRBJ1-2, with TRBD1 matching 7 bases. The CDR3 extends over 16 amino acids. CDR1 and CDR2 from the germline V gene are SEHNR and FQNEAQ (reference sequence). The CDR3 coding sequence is TGTGCCAGCACCTTAAGACAGGGAAACTCTAACTATGGCTACACCTTC. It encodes CASTLRQGNSNYGYTF.

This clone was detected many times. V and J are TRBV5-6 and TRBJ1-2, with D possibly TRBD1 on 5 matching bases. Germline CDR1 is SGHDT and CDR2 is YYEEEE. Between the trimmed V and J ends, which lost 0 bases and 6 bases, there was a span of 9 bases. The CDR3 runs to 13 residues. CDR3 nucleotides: TGTGCCAGCAGCTTGGAAGGGGTTCATGGCTACACCTTC. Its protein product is CASSLEGVHGYTF.

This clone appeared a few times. This CDR3 is CSVEDQKGTTYNEQFF. CDR3 nucleotide sequence: TGCAGCGTTGAAGATCAAAAAGGGACAACCTACAATGAGCAGTTCTTC. The rearrangement links TRBV29-1 to TRBJ2-1; the D gene is possibly TRBD1 (6 bases). Looked up from germline, CDR1 is SQVTM and CDR2 is ANQGSEA. The CDR3 is 16 residues long. The ends were cut back, 0 bases at V and 2 bases at J, with 14 bases in the middle.

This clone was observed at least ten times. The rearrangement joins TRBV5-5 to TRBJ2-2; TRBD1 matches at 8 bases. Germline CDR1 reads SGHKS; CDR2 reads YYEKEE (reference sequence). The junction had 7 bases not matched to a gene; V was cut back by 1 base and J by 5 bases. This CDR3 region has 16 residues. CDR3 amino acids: CASSLRQGASTGELFF. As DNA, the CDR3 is TGTGCCAGCAGCTTGAGGCAGGGGGCGAGTACCGGGGAGCTGTTTTTT. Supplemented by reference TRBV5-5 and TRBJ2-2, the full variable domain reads DAGVTQSPTHLIKTRGQQVTLRCSPISGHKSVSWYQQVLGQGPQFIFQYYEKEERGRGNFPDRFSARQFPNYSSELNVNALLLGDSALYLCASSLRQGASTGELFFGEGSRLTVL.

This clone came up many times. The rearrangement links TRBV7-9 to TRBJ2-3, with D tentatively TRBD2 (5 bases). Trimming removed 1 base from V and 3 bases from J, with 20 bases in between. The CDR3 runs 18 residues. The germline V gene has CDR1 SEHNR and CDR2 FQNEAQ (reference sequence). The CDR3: CASSLVSSYSRGTDTQYF. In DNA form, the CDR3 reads TGTGCCAGCAGCTTAGTCTCCTCCTATTCTCGGGGTACAGATACGCAGTATTTT.

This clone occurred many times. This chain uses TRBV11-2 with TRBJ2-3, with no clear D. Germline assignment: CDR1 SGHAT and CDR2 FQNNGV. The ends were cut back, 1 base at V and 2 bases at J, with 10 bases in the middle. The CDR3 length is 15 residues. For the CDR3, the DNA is TGTGCCAGCAGCTTAGTTTCTTCTCTCACAGATACGCAGTATTTT. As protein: CASSLVSSLTDTQYF.

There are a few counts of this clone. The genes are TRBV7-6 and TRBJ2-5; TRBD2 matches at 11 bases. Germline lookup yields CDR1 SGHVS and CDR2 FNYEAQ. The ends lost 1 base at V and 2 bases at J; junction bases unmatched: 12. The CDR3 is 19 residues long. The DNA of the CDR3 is TGTGCCAGCAGCTTAGAGGGGTGGAATAGCGGGGGGGCTCAAGAGACCCAGTACTTC. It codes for CASSLEGWNSGGAQETQYF. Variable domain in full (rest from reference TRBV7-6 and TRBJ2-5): GAGVSQSPRYKVTKRGQDVALRCDPISGHVSLYWYRQALGQGPEFLTYFNYEAQQDKSGLPNDRFSAERPEGSISTLTIQRTEQRDSAMYRCASSLEGWNSGGAQETQYFGPGTRLLVL.

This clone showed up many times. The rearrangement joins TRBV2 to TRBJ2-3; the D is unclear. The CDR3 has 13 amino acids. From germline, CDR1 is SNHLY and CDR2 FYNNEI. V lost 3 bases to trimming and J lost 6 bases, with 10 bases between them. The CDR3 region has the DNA TGTGCCAGCAGTGATCTGAGGCCGGATACGCAGTATTTT. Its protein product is CASSDLRPDTQYF.

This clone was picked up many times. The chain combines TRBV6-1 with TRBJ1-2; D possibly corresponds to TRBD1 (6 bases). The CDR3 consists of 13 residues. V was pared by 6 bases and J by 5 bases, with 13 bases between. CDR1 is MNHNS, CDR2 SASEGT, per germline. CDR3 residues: CASSPDRTYGYTF. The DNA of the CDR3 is TGTGCCAGCAGCCCAGACAGGACGTATGGCTACACCTTC.

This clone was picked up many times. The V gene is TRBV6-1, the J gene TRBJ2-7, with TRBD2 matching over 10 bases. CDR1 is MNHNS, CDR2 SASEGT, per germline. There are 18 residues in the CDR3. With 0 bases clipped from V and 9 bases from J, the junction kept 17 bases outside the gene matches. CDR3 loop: CASSEAGSSGSPATGQYV. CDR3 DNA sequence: TGTGCCAGCAGTGAAGCTGGGTCTAGCGGGAGCCCTGCTACGGGGCAGTACGTC.

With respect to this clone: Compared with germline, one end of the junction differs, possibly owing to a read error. The chain's CDR3 is CAWIGTGRAEKPFF. The CDR3 coding sequence is TGTGCCTGGATTGGGACAGGGAGGGCAGAAAAACCGTTTTTT. The chain links TRBV30 to TRBJ1-4, with 9 bases matching TRBD1. The CDR3 is 14 amino acids. Germline assignment: CDR1 GTSNPN and CDR2 SVGIG (reference sequence).

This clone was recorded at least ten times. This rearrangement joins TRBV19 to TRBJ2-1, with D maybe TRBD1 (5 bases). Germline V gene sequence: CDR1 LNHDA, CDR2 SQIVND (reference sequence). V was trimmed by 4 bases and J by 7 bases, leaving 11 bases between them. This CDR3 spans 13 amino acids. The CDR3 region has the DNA TGTGCCAGTAGTAAGGCAGGGTTAAATGAGCAGTTCTTC. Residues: CASSKAGLNEQFF.

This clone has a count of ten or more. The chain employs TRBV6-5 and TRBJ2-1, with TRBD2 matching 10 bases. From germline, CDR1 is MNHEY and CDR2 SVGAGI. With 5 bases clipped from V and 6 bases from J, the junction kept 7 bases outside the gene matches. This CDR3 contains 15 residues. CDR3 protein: CASSLSGTSVNEQFF. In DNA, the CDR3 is TGTGCCAGCAGTCTGTCCGGGACTAGCGTCAATGAGCAGTTCTTC.

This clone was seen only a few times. The CDR3 reads CASRQGAGDIQYF. CDR3 DNA sequence: TGCGCCAGCAGACAGGGGGCAGGAGACATTCAGTACTTC. This chain connects TRBV5-1 to TRBJ2-4; 9 nucleotides align to TRBD1. CDR1 and CDR2 from the germline V gene are SGHRS and YFSETQ. This CDR3 has 13 amino acids. The V and J ends lost 5 bases and 8 bases, in that order; junction bases with no gene match: 5.

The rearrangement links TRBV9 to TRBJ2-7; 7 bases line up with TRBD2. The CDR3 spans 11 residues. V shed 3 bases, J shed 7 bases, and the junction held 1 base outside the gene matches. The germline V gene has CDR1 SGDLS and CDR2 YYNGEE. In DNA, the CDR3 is TGTGCCAGCAGCGACGGGGGGGAGCAGTACTTC. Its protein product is CASSDGGEQYF.

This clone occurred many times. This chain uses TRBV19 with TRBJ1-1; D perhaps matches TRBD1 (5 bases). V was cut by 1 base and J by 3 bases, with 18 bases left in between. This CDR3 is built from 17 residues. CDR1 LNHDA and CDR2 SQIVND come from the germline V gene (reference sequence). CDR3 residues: CASSIGPGGGGDTEAFF. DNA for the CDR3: TGTGCCAGTAGTATAGGGCCAGGAGGCGGGGGTGACACTGAAGCTTTCTTT.

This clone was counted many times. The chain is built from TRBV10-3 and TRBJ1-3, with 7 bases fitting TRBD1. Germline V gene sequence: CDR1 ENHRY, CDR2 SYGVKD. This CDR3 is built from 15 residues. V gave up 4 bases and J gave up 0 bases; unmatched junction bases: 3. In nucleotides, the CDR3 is TGTGCCATCAGTGCGGACAGGAACTCTGGAAACACCATATATTTT. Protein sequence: CAISADRNSGNTIYF.

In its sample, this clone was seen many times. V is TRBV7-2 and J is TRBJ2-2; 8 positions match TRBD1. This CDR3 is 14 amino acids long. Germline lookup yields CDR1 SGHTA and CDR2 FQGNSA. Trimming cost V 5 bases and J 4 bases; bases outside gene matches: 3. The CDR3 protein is CASSRQGSTGELFF. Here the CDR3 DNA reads TGTGCCAGCAGCCGACAGGGGTCCACCGGGGAGCTGTTTTTT.

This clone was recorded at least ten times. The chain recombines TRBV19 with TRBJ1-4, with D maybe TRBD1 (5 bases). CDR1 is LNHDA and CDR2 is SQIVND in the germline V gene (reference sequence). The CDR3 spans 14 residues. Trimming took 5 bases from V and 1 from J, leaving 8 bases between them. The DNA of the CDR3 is TGTGCCAGTAGTGATAGGGGAACTAATGAAAAACTGTTTTTT. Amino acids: CASSDRGTNEKLFF.

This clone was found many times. The CDR3 reads CASSWTERGTEAFF. Here the CDR3 DNA reads TGCGCCAGCAGCTGGACAGAGCGAGGGACTGAAGCTTTCTTT. This chain joins TRBV5-1 and TRBJ1-1; TRBD1 is a possible D gene (6 bases). CDR1 is SGHRS and CDR2 is YFSETQ in the germline V gene. The germline V and J ends were trimmed by 3 bases and 5 bases, with 14 bases remaining between them. The CDR3 length is 14 residues.

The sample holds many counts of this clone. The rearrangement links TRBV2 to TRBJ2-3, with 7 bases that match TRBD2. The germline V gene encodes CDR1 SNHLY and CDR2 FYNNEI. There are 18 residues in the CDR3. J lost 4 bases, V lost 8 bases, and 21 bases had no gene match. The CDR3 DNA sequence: TGTGCCAGCCCCCCCCGAGGACTAGAACCTCCCGGCCCAGATACGCAGTATTTT. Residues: CASPPRGLEPPGPDTQYF. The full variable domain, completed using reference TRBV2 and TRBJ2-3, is EPEVTQTPSHQVTQMGQEVILRCVPISNHLYFYWYRQILGQKVEFLVSFYNNEISEKSEIFDDQFSVERPDGSNFTLKIRSTKLEDSAMYFCASPPRGLEPPGPDTQYFGPGTRLTVL.

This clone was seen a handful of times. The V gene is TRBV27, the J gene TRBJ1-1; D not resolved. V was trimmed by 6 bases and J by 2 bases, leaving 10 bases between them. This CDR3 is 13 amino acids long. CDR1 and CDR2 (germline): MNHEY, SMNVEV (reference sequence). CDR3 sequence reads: CASSLTFNTEAFF. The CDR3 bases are TGTGCCAGCAGCCTGACATTTAACACTGAAGCTTTCTTT.

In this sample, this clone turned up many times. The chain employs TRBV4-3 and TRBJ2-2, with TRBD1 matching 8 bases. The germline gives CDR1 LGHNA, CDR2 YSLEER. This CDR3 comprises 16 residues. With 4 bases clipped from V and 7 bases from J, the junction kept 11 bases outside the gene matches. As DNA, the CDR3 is TGCGCCAGCAGCCCCATGGACAGGGCGGTTGACGGGGAGCTGTTTTTT. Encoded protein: CASSPMDRAVDGELFF.

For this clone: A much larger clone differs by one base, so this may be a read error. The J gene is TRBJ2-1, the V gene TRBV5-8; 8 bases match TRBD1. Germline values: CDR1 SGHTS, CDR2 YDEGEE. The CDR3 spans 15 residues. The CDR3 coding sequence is TGTGCCGGCAGCTTCAGGGGGCCTCCTTACAATGAGCAGTTCTTC. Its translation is CAGSFRGPPYNEQFF. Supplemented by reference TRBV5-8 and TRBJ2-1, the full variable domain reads EAGVTQSPTHLIKTRGQQATLRCSPISGHTSVYWYQQALGLGLQFLLWYDEGEERNRGNFPPRFSGRQFPNYSSELNVNALELEDSALYLCAGSFRGPPYNEQFFGPGTRLTVL.

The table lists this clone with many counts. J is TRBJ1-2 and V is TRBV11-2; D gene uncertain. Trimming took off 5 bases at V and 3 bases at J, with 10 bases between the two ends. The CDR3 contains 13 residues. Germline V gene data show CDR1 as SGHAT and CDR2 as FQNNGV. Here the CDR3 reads CASSPNGDYGYTF. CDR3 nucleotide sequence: TGTGCCAGCAGCCCCAACGGGGACTATGGCTACACCTTC.